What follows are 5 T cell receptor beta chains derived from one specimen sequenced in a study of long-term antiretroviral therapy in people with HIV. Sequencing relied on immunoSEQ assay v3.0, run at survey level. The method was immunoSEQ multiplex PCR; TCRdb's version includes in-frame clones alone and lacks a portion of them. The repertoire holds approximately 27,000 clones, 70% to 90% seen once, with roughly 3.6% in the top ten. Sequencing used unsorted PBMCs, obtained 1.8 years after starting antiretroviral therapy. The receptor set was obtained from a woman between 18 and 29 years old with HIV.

The CDR3 here is CASSRRGTGTEQYF. CDR3 nucleotide sequence: TGTGCCAGCAGCCGCCGTGGGACAGGGACCGAGCAGTACTTC. The chain couples TRBV6-5 to TRBJ2-7, with 9 nucleotides matching TRBD1. The V segment lost 6 bases and the J segment 6 bases; nucleotides outside the gene matches: 9. This CDR3 spans 14 amino acids. Germline V gene lookup returns CDR1 MNHEY and CDR2 SVGAGI.

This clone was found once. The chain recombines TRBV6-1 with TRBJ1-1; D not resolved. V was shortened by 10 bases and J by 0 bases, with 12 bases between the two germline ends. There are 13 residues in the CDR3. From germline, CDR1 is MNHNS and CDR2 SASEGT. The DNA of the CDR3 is TGTGCCACCTCAATCCGGGTGAACACTGAAGCTTTCTTT. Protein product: CATSIRVNTEAFF.

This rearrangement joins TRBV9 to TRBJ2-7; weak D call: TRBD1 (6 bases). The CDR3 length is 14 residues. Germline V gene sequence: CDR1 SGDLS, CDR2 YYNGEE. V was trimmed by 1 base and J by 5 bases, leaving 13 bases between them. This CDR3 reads CASSVLGAIDEQYF. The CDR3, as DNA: TGTGCCAGCAGCGTATTGGGGGCGATTGACGAGCAGTACTTC.

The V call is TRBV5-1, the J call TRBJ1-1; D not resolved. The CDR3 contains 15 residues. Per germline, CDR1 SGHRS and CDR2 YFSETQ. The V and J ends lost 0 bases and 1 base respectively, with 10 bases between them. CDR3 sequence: CASSLAVSRNTEAFF. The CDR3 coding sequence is TGCGCCAGCAGCTTGGCCGTTTCAAGGAACACTGAAGCTTTCTTT.

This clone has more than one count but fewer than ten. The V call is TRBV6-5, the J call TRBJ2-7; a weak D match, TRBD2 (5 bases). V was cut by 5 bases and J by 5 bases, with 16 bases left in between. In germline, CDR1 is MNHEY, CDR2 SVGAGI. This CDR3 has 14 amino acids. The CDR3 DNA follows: TGTGCCAGCAGTACCCCCCCGAGGGAAAACGAGCAGTACTTC. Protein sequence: CASSTPPRENEQYF.